This is a list of T cell receptor beta chains from one sample in a study of T cell changes during pregnancy in multiple sclerosis. Libraries were prepared by immunoSEQ multiplex PCR; TCRdb keeps only in-frame clonotypes and omits some of them. The table lists about 49,000 clones, roughly 92% of them singletons. Here the sequenced sample was CD8+ T cells from peripheral blood mononuclear cells, taken before pregnancy. These receptors all stem from a female donor with multiple sclerosis, enrolled in a pregnancy study. CDR3s include the opening cysteine and the closing phenylalanine or tryptophan. D genes are given only for firm matches. Clone size is given for some rows only: seen once, a few or many times, or a class if the clone is expanded.

v_gene	j_gene	abundance	d_gene	CDR3aa	CDR3nt
TRBV28	TRBJ2-5	.	.	CASSGETQYF	TGTGCCAGCAGCGGAGAGACCCAGTACTTC
TRBV28	TRBJ1-2	.	.	CASSSSQPANYGYTF	TGTGCCAGCAGTTCCTCACAGCCGGCCAACTATGGCTACACCTTC
TRBV5-6	TRBJ2-2	.	.	CASSPEGGFDTGELFF	TGTGCCAGCAGCCCAGAGGGGGGGTTCGACACCGGGGAGCTGTTTTTT
TRBV6-5	TRBJ1-5	once	.	CASSPGGSQPQHF	TGTGCCAGCAGCCCGGGGGGGTCTCAGCCCCAGCATTTT
TRBV27	TRBJ2-3	.	.	CASQVVAAGSTQYF	TGTGCCAGCCAAGTGGTGGCGGCGGGTTCGACGCAGTATTTT
TRBV4-3	TRBJ2-1	.	TRBD1	CASSPRGPYNEQFF	TGCGCCAGCAGCCCCAGGGGGCCCTACAATGAGCAGTTCTTC
TRBV2	TRBJ1-1	.	.	CASTFDSHAEAFF	TGTGCCAGCACCTTCGACAGCCATGCTGAAGCTTTCTTT
TRBV5-5	TRBJ1-2	medium-sized	.	CASSPDFNYGYTF	TGTGCCAGCAGCCCCGACTTTAACTATGGCTACACCTTC
TRBV6-7	TRBJ1-2	.	.	CASSYPLAGVLINYGYTF	TGTGCCAGCAGTTACCCCTTGGCAGGGGTACTCATTAACTATGGCTACACCTTC
TRBV7-8	TRBJ1-3	.	.	CASSLYPSPGNTIYF	TGTGCCAGCAGCTTATATCCCTCCCCTGGAAACACCATATATTTT
TRBV13	TRBJ2-3	.	TRBD2	CASIYRLAGEYTQYF	TGTGCCAGCATTTATAGACTAGCGGGAGAATATACGCAGTATTTT
TRBV15	TRBJ2-1	.	.	CATSSWGPYNEQFF	TGTGCCACCAGCTCCTGGGGCCCCTACAATGAGCAGTTCTTC
TRBV6-4	TRBJ2-7	.	.	CASSGRVYEQYF	TGTGCCAGCTCCGGGCGGGTTTACGAGCAGTACTTC
TRBV10-3	TRBJ2-3	.	.	CAISESRGTDTQYF	TGTGCCATCAGTGAAAGTCGGGGGACAGATACGCAGTATTTT
TRBV7-2	TRBJ2-2	.	.	CASSLGQNTGELFF	TGTGCCAGCAGCTTAGGACAGAACACCGGGGAGCTGTTTTTT
TRBV7-2	TRBJ2-3	.	TRBD2	CASSSYSLSGRAPDTQYF	TGTGCCAGCAGCTCCTACTCTCTTAGCGGGAGGGCCCCAGATACGCAGTATTTT
TRBV4-3	TRBJ2-7	.	.	CASSQVFLPSYEQYF	TGCGCCAGCAGCCAAGTTTTCCTCCCCTCCTACGAGCAGTACTTC
TRBV19	TRBJ2-7	.	TRBD2	CASSPASGSYEQYF	TGTGCCAGTAGTCCGGCTAGCGGGAGCTACGAGCAGTACTTC
TRBV4-1	TRBJ2-1	.	TRBD2	CASSQAGLAGEQFF	TGCGCCAGCAGCCAGGCGGGACTAGCGGGTGAGCAGTTCTTC
TRBV4-1	TRBJ1-4	.	TRBD1	CASSQGDSNEKLFF	TGCGCCAGCAGCCAAGGGGACAGTAATGAAAAACTGTTTTTT
TRBV5-1	TRBJ1-2	.	TRBD1	CASSFISAGQGTSGYTF	TGCGCCAGCAGCTTCATTTCCGCGGGACAGGGGACCTCTGGCTACACCTTC
TRBV2	TRBJ1-3	.	.	CASSAFTVVDRSNTIYF	TGTGCCAGCAGCGCTTTCACCGTGGTCGACAGGAGCAACACCATATATTTT
TRBV29-1	TRBJ1-4	.	TRBD1	CSVIKGQGFNEKLFF	TGCAGCGTTATCAAGGGACAGGGCTTTAATGAAAAACTGTTTTTT
TRBV2	TRBJ1-4	once	TRBD1	CASSSTGSGEKLFF	TGTGCCAGCAGTTCGACAGGGTCAGGTGAAAAACTGTTTTTT
TRBV19	TRBJ2-1	.	TRBD2	CASSTGGDLYNEQFF	TGTGCCAGTAGTACTGGGGGGGACCTCTACAATGAGCAGTTCTTC
TRBV5-1	TRBJ2-7	.	TRBD1	CASSLEGTVGYEQYF	TGCGCCAGCAGCTTGGAAGGGACAGTGGGGTACGAGCAGTACTTC
TRBV27	TRBJ1-2	.	TRBD1	CASGTGGEGYGYTF	TGTGCCAGCGGGACAGGGGGCGAGGGCTATGGCTACACCTTC
TRBV27	TRBJ1-2	.	.	CASSKRGLDSFYGYTF	TGTGCCAGCAGTAAAAGGGGACTAGACAGTTTTTATGGCTACACCTTC
TRBV28	TRBJ2-1	.	TRBD2	CASSLIRGDYNEQFF	TGTGCCAGCAGTTTAATCCGGGGGGACTACAATGAGCAGTTCTTC
TRBV2	TRBJ1-5	.	.	CASSVMGRKNQPQHF	TGTGCCAGCAGTGTAATGGGCAGGAAGAATCAGCCCCAGCATTTT
TRBV30	TRBJ1-1	few	TRBD1	CAWSAGQGHTEAFF	TGTGCCTGGAGTGCAGGACAGGGCCACACTGAAGCTTTCTTT
TRBV4-3	TRBJ2-3	.	TRBD2	CASSQLSSGEVTDTQYF	TGCGCCAGCAGCCAGTTAAGTAGCGGGGAAGTCACAGATACGCAGTATTTT
TRBV7-9	TRBJ1-2	.	.	CASSLGVSKYGYTF	TGTGCCAGCAGCTTAGGTGTTTCTAAGTATGGCTACACCTTC
TRBV18	TRBJ2-1	.	TRBD2	CASSLWTSGRSSYNEQFF	TGTGCCAGCTCACTCTGGACTAGCGGGAGAAGCTCCTACAATGAGCAGTTCTTC
TRBV27	TRBJ1-2	.	.	CASSLLSTGLGYTF	TGTGCCAGCAGTTTATTAAGTACAGGCCTGGGCTACACCTTC
TRBV19	TRBJ1-2	.	.	CASRKGGIGYTF	TGTGCCAGTAGAAAGGGGGGGATCGGCTACACCTTC
TRBV28	TRBJ1-5	.	TRBD1	CAVETGLNQPQHF	TGTGCGGTTGAGACAGGGCTAAATCAGCCCCAGCATTTT
TRBV27	TRBJ1-1	.	TRBD1	CASGQGYTEAFF	TGTGCCAGCGGACAGGGATATACTGAAGCTTTCTTT
TRBV7-6	TRBJ1-4	.	.	CASSPSAGLGDEKLFF	TGTGCCAGCAGCCCCTCCGCCGGGCTAGGGGATGAAAAACTGTTTTTT
TRBV5-4	TRBJ2-7	.	.	CASSFRGGSVYEQYF	TGTGCCAGCAGCTTTAGGGGGGGGTCCGTCTACGAGCAGTACTTC
TRBV4-3	TRBJ2-3	.	.	CASSQDWGTTDTQYF	TGCGCCAGCAGCCAAGATTGGGGCACCACAGATACGCAGTATTTT
TRBV29-1	TRBJ1-1	.	TRBD1	CSVEDRTGRTEAFF	TGCAGCGTTGAAGATCGGACAGGGAGGACTGAAGCTTTCTTT
TRBV4-1	TRBJ2-7	.	.	CASSQVHIDGPATGYEQYF	TGCGCCAGCAGCCAAGTTCACATCGACGGGCCCGCAACAGGCTACGAGCAGTACTTC
TRBV27	TRBJ2-1	.	TRBD2	CASSLLAGASNEQFF	TGTGCCAGCAGTTTACTGGCGGGAGCAAGTAATGAGCAGTTCTTC
TRBV4-1	TRBJ2-7	.	TRBD1	CASSHTVGQGYEQYF	TGCGCCAGCAGCCACACCGTAGGACAGGGATACGAGCAGTACTTC
TRBV30	TRBJ1-3	once	.	CAWSVGGGPGNTIYF	TGTGCCTGGAGTGTTGGCGGCGGGCCTGGAAACACCATATATTTT
TRBV29-1	TRBJ2-7	.	TRBD1	CSVEVATGTYEQYF	TGCAGCGTTGAAGTCGCGACAGGGACCTACGAGCAGTACTTC
TRBV5-1	TRBJ2-7	.	TRBD1	CASSLVGTGSYEQYF	TGCGCCAGCAGCTTGGTGGGGACAGGGAGCTACGAGCAGTACTTC
TRBV7-6	TRBJ2-3	.	TRBD2	CASKSAAGGPDTQYF	TGTGCCAGCAAAAGCGCAGCGGGAGGGCCAGATACGCAGTATTTT
TRBV30	TRBJ1-1	.	.	CAWSVGARTEAFF	TGTGCCTGGAGTGTGGGGGCGCGCACTGAAGCTTTCTTT
TRBV7-3	TRBJ2-1	.	TRBD2	CASSLGGTNSYNEQFF	TGTGCCAGCAGCTTAGGCGGGACTAATTCTTACAATGAGCAGTTCTTC